A selection of T cell receptor beta chains follows, all from one sample in a study of T cells in Graves' hyperthyroidism and ophthalmopathy. One entry per CDR3 protein, called by TCRdb with MiXCR from the multiplex PCR reads. The profile shows about 770,000 distinct CDR3 sequences, around 19% of them singletons. Sequencing used blood. The source of these receptors is a woman between 45 and 60 years old with Graves' hyperthyroidism that later progressed to Graves' ophthalmopathy. The CDR3 runs from the conserved cysteine through the conserved F or W. The D gene is left open where the match is weak. Size tells how often a clone was seen (once, few, many) or the class of an expanded clone, and some rows leave it out.

abundance	j_gene	v_gene	d_gene	CDR3aa	CDR3nt
few	TRBJ1-2	TRBV5-1	.	CASSLATGSNNYGYTF	TGCGCCAGCAGCTTAGCCACAGGGAGTAATAACTATGGCTACACCTTC
many	TRBJ2-5	TRBV11-2	TRBD2	CASSASGGGETQYF	TGTGCCAGCAGCGCTAGCGGGGGTGGGGAGACCCAGTACTTC
many	TRBJ2-7	TRBV6-1	TRBD1	CASRTTGEHEQYF	TGTGCCAGCAGGACGACAGGGGAACACGAGCAGTACTTC
.	TRBJ1-1	TRBV29-1	.	CSVDRQESTEAFF	TGCAGCGTTGACAGACAGGAGAGCACTGAAGCTTTCTTT
.	TRBJ1-5	TRBV7-9	.	CASSLGGTRNQPQHF	TGTGCCAGCAGCTTAGGGGGCACAAGAAATCAGCCCCAGCATTTT
.	TRBJ2-2	TRBV14	.	CASSQEVPGELFF	TGTGCCAGCAGCCAGGAGGTCCCCGGGGAGCTGTTTTTT
many	TRBJ2-1	TRBV3-1	TRBD2	CASSPSGGNEQFF	TGTGCCAGCAGCCCCTCGGGGGGAAATGAGCAGTTCTTC
.	TRBJ2-5	TRBV10-3	TRBD2	CAITGGTGETQYF	TGTGCCATCACCGGGGGGACGGGGGAGACCCAGTACTTC
few	TRBJ1-2	TRBV27	.	CASSFVRSPLNYGYTF	TGTGCCAGCAGTTTCGTCAGGAGCCCCCTTAACTATGGCTACACCTTC
.	TRBJ1-5	TRBV4-1	TRBD1	CASSHGTGGGRNQPQHF	TGCGCCAGCAGCCACGGGACAGGGGGTGGAAGGAATCAGCCCCAGCATTTT
many	TRBJ2-3	TRBV30	.	CAWSVQSPRDLLSTDTQYF	TGTGCCTGGAGTGTACAATCCCCGAGGGACTTACTTAGCACAGATACGCAGTATTTT
.	TRBJ2-5	TRBV6-5	TRBD2	CASSILAGETQYF	TGTGCCAGCAGTATACTAGCGGGGGAGACCCAGTACTTC
few	TRBJ2-2	TRBV20-1	TRBD2	CSASSSGGVNTGELFF	TGCAGTGCTAGTTCGAGCGGGGGGGTGAACACCGGGGAGCTGTTTTTT
.	TRBJ2-7	TRBV20-1	.	CSARPRGRSAGEQYF	TGCAGTGCTCGGCCTAGGGGGAGGTCCGCGGGCGAGCAGTACTTC
few	TRBJ1-1	TRBV7-3	.	CASSPGFDRNMNTEAFF	TGTGCCAGCAGCCCAGGGTTTGATCGGAACATGAACACTGAAGCTTTCTTT
.	TRBJ1-3	TRBV18	TRBD1	CASSLWDRSGNTIYF	TGTGCCAGCTCACTATGGGACAGGTCTGGAAACACCATATATTTT
few	TRBJ1-6	TRBV11-2	.	CASSLVPGYYSPLHF	TGTGCCAGCAGCTTAGTTCCCGGTTACTATTCACCCCTCCACTTT
few	TRBJ2-7	TRBV9	TRBD1	CASSGAGTGEREQYF	TGTGCCAGCAGCGGGGCAGGGACAGGGGAACGCGAGCAGTACTTC
many	TRBJ1-1	TRBV5-1	.	CASSPRPMNTEAFF	TGCGCCAGCAGCCCCCGACCAATGAACACTGAAGCTTTCTTT
few	TRBJ1-4	TRBV13	.	CASSFGGGPGDEKLFF	TGTGCCAGCAGCTTCGGAGGGGGACCCGGGGATGAAAAACTGTTTTTT
many	TRBJ2-1	TRBV2	.	CASRLNNEQFF	TGTGCCAGCAGGCTTAACAATGAGCAGTTCTTC
many	TRBJ1-2	TRBV5-4	.	CASSLATGGYTF	TGTGCCAGCAGCTTGGCCACAGGTGGCTACACCTTC
.	TRBJ1-1	TRBV5-5	.	CASSLWGDAFF	TGTGCCAGCAGCTTGTGGGGGGATGCTTTCTTT
many	TRBJ2-5	TRBV12-3/TRBV12-4	.	CASSPRGLKETQYF	TGTGCCAGCAGTCCCAGGGGACTGAAAGAGACCCAGTACTTC
.	TRBJ1-5	TRBV20-1	TRBD1	CSARETGTGNQPQHF	TGCAGTGCTAGAGAAACTGGGACAGGCAATCAGCCCCAGCATTTT
few	TRBJ1-4	TRBV6-5	TRBD1	CASVDRGLGEKLFF	TGTGCCAGCGTCGACAGGGGACTGGGTGAAAAACTGTTTTTT
.	TRBJ1-1	TRBV7-6	TRBD1	CASSPNPQGTEAFF	TGTGCCAGCAGCCCGAACCCACAGGGGACTGAAGCTTTCTTT
.	TRBJ2-7	TRBV6-1	.	CASSRGTDFGYEQYF	TGTGCCAGCAGCCGAGGGACCGACTTTGGGTACGAGCAGTACTTC
.	TRBJ2-2	TRBV20-1	TRBD2	CSARERGDTGELFF	TGCAGTGCTAGAGAGCGGGGGGACACCGGGGAGCTGTTTTTT
many	TRBJ2-7	TRBV7-9	.	CASSLAGDGSYEQYF	TGTGCCAGCAGCTTAGCGGGGGACGGCTCCTACGAGCAGTACTTC
many	TRBJ1-1	TRBV7-3	TRBD1	CASSASGGGSEAFF	TGTGCCAGCAGCGCGTCAGGGGGCGGTTCCGAAGCTTTCTTT
.	TRBJ1-2	TRBV4-1	.	CASSQNLGVPRLGGNGYTF	TGCGCCAGCAGCCAGAACCTCGGGGTGCCACGGCTTGGGGGTAACGGCTACACCTTC
many	TRBJ2-2	TRBV2	.	CASCRQPRTGELFF	TGTGCCAGCTGCCGACAGCCCCGAACCGGGGAGCTGTTTTTT
few	TRBJ1-2	TRBV9	TRBD1	CASSVAPSRDRGPNYGYTF	TGTGCCAGCAGCGTAGCTCCGTCCCGGGACAGGGGTCCTAACTATGGCTACACCTTC
many	TRBJ1-1	TRBV5-1	.	CASSLLSALNTEAFF	TGCGCCAGCAGCTTGCTTTCCGCCCTGAACACTGAAGCTTTCTTT
.	TRBJ2-1	TRBV5-4	.	CASSSSLGSYNEQFF	TGTGCCAGCAGCTCTTCCCTGGGATCCTACAATGAGCAGTTCTTC
.	TRBJ1-5	TRBV19	TRBD1	CASVDRAGQPQHF	TGTGCCAGCGTGGACAGGGCAGGCCAGCCCCAGCATTTT
.	TRBJ1-1	TRBV6-9	.	CASSLTATVNTEAFF	TGTGCCAGCAGTTTGACAGCCACGGTGAACACTGAAGCTTTCTTT
.	TRBJ1-2	TRBV3-1	.	CASSQDRRGAVNYGYTF	TGTGCCAGCAGCCAAGATCGTCGAGGGGCAGTTAACTATGGCTACACCTTC
.	TRBJ2-2	TRBV7-9	.	CASSLDSSAGELFF	TGTGCCAGCAGCTTAGATTCTTCGGCCGGGGAGCTGTTTTTT
.	TRBJ1-5	TRBV4-1	.	CASSQTGPQGNQPQHF	TGCGCCAGCAGCCAAACGGGACCCCAAGGGAATCAGCCCCAGCATTTT